This TCR beta chain emerged from a study of T cells in Graves' hyperthyroidism and ophthalmopathy (dated by TCRdb to between 2018 and 2021). Describing the broader study: Peripheral blood was sampled at the time of initial diagnosis, prior to any treatment. To identify TCR V-J signatures that set the groups apart, the researchers used a discovery cohort of more than 95 patients, made up of roughly 45 with Graves' ophthalmopathy and some 58 with stable Graves' hyperthyroidism. Whether ophthalmopathy could be predicted prospectively was tested in an independent validation cohort made up of about 20 hyperthyroidism patients plus 17 patients who later progressed to ophthalmopathy. For training and testing, the roughly 93 patients in the discovery cohort were randomly divided in a 7:3 ratio. Thyroid tissue and blood T-cell repertoires from six Graves' hyperthyroidism patients were also compared in the study. After sampling, hyperthyroidism patients received methimazole starting at 30 mg daily, and ophthalmopathy patients received high-dose intravenous methylprednisolone. The paper describes TCR Vbeta CDR3 sequencing of 135 peripheral blood samples, made up of around 41 ophthalmopathy patients, 70 to 80 hyperthyroidism patients and 17 progressor patients. What the study reported, not specific to this receptor: In validation, progression to ophthalmopathy was predicted by the model with roughly 69% sensitivity and 72.22% specificity, a median of 6.5 months before onset. No statistical method was used to set the sample size in advance, and investigators knew the group allocation. A 13 V-J signature model separated ophthalmopathy from stable hyperthyroidism, with just over 85% sensitivity and just under 84% specificity in cross-validation and 80%/75% in testing. Most expanded thyroid clonotypes (frequency above 0.001) were also detected in blood, suggesting blood repertoires may reflect thyroid immune responses.

At least ten counts were recorded for this clonotype. What antigen it recognizes has not been identified. No qualities accompany the bases; no much larger clone lies one base away. Stable Graves' hyperthyroidism was defined as no progression to ophthalmopathy during 18 months of follow-up. Hyperthyroidism patients were newly diagnosed, with disease duration under 2 months, and aged 18 to 65 years. The study excluded patients with uncontrolled infections, other autoimmune diseases, pregnancy or lactation. Diagnoses were established on the basis of clinical symptoms, serum thyroxine and TRAb, thyroid ultrasound, and orbital computed tomography. PBMCs were isolated from about 9.2 ml of fresh peripheral blood by Ficoll-Paque density gradient centrifugation. Total RNA was extracted using Trizol reagent, and RNA quality was assessed on an Agilent 2100 Bioanalyzer. TCR beta CDR3 regions were amplified from RNA transcripts. The TCR CDR3 was subjected to a first round of RT-PCR using the HTBI primer set and the Qiagen OneStep RT-PCR kit. A second multiplex PCR round built the libraries, followed by size selection and purification. Libraries were sequenced paired-end with 100 bp reads on an Illumina HiSeq2000. The authors processed their data as follows. Raw data were processed with SOAPnuke, discarding reads with adapters, uncalled bases, mean Phred below 15, or no exact constant-primer or identifier match. High-quality paired reads were merged with COPE v1.2.5, and unique nucleotide sequences were defined as clonotypes. MiTCR v1.1 was used to align the clonotypes against IMGT TRBV, TRBD and TRBJ reference segments. Only V-J combinations with frequency above 0.0001, covering 99% to 99.2% of repertoires, were analysed. The TCS score was defined as F50 (clonal expansion) divided by E x V (chaos), with BLOSUM62-based TCRdist calculated between CDR3 peptides within each V-J. Welch's t-statistics and random forest reduced around 510 V-J features to roughly 13, which were used in a naive Bayes classifier (R e1071). In TCRdb, the public reads were trimmed at Q25 with fastp and aligned with MiXCR, with productive beta chains retained. Every distinct CDR3 protein forms one entry, paired with its most common genes and DNA. These V and J calls originate from TCRdb's pipeline instead of the authors' own analysis. Counted in this sample were 300,000 to 400,000 distinct CDR3 sequences; around a sixth of them appeared once. The ten largest clones add up to under 55% of the sample.

The CDR3 covers 16 residues, taking in both the cysteine and the phenylalanine. Left in the record is the CDR3 DNA by itself, 48 bases read in frame from the first base. The germline V gene (reference sequence) supplies CDR1 SEHNR and CDR2 FQNEAQ. The germline V end is reduced by 5 bases and the J end by 5 bases; junction bases left unmatched: 12. The chain was built from TRBV7-9 and TRBJ1-2, with TRBD1 matching 9 junction bases. This receptor was identified in a woman aged 50 to 60 with Graves' hyperthyroidism. The sample was blood. The nucleotides read TGTGCCAGCAGCGAAACGATGACAGGGGGGGAGTATGGCTACACCTTC. This yields the protein CASSETMTGGEYGYTF.